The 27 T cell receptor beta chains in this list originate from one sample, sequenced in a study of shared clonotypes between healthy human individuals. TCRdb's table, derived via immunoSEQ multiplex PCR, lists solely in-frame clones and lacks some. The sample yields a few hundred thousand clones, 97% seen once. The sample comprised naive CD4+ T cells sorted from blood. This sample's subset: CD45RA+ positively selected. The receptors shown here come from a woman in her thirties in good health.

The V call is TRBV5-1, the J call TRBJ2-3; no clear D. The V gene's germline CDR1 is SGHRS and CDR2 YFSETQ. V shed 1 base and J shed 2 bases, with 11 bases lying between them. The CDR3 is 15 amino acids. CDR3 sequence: CASSLNPGHTDTQYF. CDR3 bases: TGCGCCAGCAGCTTGAATCCCGGCCACACAGATACGCAGTATTTT.

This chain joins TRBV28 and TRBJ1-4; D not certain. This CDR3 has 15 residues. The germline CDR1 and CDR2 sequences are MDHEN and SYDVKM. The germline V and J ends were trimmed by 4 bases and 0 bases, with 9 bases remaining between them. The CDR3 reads CASSYSHPTNEKLFF. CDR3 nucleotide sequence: TGTGCCAGCAGTTATTCGCATCCAACTAATGAAAAACTGTTTTTT. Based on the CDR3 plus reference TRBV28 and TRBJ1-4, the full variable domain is DVKVTQSSRYLVKRTGEKVFLECVQDMDHENMFWYRQDPGLGLRLIYFSYDVKMKEKGDIPEGYSVSREKKERFSLILESASTNQTSMYLCASSYSHPTNEKLFFGSGTQLSVL.

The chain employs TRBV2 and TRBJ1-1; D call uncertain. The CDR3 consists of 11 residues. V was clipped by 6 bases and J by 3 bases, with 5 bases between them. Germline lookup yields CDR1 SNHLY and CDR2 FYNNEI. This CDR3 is CASRRHTEAFF. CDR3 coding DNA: TGTGCCAGCAGAAGGCACACTGAAGCTTTCTTT.

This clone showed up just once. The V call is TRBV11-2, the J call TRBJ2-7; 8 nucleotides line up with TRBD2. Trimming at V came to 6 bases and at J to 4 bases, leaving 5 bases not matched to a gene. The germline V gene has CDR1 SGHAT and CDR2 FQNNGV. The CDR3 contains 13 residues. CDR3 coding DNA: TGTGCCAGCAGGAGCGGGAGTAAGTACGAGCAGTACTTC. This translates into CASRSGSKYEQYF.

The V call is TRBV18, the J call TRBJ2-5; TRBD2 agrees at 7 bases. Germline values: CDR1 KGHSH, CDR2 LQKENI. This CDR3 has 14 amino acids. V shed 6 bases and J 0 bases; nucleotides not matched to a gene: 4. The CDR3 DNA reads TGTGCCAGCTCCCCCGGGACTAACCAAGAGACCCAGTACTTC. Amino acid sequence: CASSPGTNQETQYF.

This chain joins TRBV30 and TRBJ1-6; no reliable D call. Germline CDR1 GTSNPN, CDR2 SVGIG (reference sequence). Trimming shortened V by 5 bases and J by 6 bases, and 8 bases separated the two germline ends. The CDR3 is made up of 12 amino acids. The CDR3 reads CAWGYTNSPLHF. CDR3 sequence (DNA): TGTGCCTGGGGATATACTAATTCACCCCTCCACTTT.

DNA of the CDR3: TGTGCCAGCAGTTTATGGACTAGCGGTACAGATACGCAGTATTTT. It translates to CASSLWTSGTDTQYF. The chain has TRBV28 and TRBJ2-3; TRBD2 matches 9 bases. V lost 0 bases and J lost 3; bases outside the gene matches: 1. The CDR3 has 15 amino acids. CDR1 is MDHEN, CDR2 SYDVKM, per germline.

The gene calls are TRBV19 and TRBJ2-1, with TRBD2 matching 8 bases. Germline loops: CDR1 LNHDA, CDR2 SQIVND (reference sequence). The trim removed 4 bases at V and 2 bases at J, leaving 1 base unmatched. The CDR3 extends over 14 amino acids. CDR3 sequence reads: CASSKGLAYNEQFF. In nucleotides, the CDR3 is TGTGCCAGTAGTAAGGGACTAGCCTACAATGAGCAGTTCTTC.

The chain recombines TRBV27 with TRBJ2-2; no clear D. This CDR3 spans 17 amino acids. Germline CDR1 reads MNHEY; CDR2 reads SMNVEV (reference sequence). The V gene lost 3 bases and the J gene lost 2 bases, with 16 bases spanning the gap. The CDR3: CASSFAQRQLNTGELFF. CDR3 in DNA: TGTGCCAGCAGTTTCGCCCAGAGGCAGCTTAACACCGGGGAGCTGTTTTTT.

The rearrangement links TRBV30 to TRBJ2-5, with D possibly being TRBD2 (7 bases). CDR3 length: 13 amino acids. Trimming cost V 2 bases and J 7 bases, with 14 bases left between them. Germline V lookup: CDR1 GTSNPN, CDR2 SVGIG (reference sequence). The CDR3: CAWSNGGGGTQYF. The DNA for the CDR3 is TGTGCCTGGAGTAATGGGGGAGGGGGGACCCAGTACTTC.

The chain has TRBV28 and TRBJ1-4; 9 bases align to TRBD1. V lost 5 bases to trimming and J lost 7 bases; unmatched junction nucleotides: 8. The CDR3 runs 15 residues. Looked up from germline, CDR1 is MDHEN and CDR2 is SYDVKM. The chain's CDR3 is CASSDPGQGREKLFF. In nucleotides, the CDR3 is TGTGCCAGCAGTGACCCGGGACAGGGCCGTGAAAAACTGTTTTTT.

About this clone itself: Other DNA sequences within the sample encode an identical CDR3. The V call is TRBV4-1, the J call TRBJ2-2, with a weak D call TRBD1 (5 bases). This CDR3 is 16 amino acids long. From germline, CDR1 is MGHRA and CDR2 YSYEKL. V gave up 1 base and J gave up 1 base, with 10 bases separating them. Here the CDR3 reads CASSQVGQGNTGELFF. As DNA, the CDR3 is TGCGCCAGCAGCCAAGTCGGCCAGGGGAACACCGGGGAGCTGTTTTTT.

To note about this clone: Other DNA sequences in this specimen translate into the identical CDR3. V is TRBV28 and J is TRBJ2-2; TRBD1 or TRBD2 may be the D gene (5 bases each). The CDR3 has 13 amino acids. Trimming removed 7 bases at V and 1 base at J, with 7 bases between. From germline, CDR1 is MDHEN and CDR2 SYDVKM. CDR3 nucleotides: TGTGCCAGCATTGGGGGGAACACCGGGGAGCTGTTTTTT. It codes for CASIGGNTGELFF.

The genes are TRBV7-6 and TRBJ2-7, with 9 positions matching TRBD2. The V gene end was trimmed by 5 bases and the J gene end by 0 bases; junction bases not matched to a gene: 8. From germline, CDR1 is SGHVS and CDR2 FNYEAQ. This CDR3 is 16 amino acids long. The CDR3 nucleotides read TGTGCCAGCAGCCAATTCAATAGCGGGAGCTCCTACGAGCAGTACTTC. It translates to CASSQFNSGSSYEQYF.

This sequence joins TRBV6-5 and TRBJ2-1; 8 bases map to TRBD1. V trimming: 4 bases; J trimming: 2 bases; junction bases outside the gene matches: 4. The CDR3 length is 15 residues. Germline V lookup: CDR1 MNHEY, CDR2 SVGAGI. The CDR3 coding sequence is TGTGCCAGCAGTTCTCGACAGGGGCCCTACAATGAGCAGTTCTTC. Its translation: CASSSRQGPYNEQFF.

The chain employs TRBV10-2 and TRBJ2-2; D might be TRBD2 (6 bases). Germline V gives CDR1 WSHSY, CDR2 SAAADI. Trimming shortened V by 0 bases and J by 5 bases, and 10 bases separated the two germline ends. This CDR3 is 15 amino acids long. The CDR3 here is CASSESLAPTGELFF. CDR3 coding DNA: TGCGCCAGCAGTGAGTCGCTAGCGCCAACCGGGGAGCTGTTTTTT.

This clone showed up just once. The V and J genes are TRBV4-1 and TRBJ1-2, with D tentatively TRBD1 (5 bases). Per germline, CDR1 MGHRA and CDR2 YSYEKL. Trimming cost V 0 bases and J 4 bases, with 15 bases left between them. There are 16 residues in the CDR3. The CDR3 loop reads CASSQDATEKLYGYTF. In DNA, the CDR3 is TGCGCCAGCAGCCAAGATGCGACAGAAAAACTCTATGGCTACACCTTC.

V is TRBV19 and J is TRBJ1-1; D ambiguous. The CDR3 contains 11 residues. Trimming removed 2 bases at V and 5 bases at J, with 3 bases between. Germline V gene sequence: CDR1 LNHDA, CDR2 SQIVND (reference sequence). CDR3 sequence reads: CASSIWTEAFF. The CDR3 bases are TGTGCCAGTAGTATATGGACTGAAGCTTTCTTT.

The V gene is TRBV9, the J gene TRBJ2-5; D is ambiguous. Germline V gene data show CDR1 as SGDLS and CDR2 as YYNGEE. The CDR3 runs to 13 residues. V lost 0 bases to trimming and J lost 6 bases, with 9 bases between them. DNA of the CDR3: TGTGCCAGCAGCGTAGTCCCCTGGCAGACCCAGTACTTC. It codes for CASSVVPWQTQYF.

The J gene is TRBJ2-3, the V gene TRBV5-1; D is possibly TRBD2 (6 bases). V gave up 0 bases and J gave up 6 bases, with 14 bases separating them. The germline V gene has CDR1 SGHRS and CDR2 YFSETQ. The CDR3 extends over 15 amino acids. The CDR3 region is CASSLARERRDTQYF. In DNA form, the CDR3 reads TGCGCCAGCAGCTTGGCTCGGGAGCGAAGGGATACGCAGTATTTT. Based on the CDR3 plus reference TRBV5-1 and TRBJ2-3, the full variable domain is KAGVTQTPRYLIKTRGQQVTLSCSPISGHRSVSWYQQTPGQGLQFLFEYFSETQRNKGNFPGRFSGRQFSNSRSEMNVSTLELGDSALYLCASSLARERRDTQYFGPGTRLTVL.

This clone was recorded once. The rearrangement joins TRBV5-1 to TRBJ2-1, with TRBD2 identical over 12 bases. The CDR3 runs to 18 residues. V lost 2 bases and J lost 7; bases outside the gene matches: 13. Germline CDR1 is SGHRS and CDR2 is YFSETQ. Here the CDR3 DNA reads TGCGCCAGCAGCTTCCCCACTAGCGGGAGGTTGGTGAGTAATGAGCAGTTCTTC. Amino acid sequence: CASSFPTSGRLVSNEQFF.

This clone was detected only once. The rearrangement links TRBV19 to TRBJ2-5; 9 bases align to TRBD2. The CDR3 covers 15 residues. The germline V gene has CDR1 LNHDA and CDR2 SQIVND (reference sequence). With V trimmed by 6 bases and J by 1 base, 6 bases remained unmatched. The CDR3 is CASRGLASVQETQYF. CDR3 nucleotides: TGTGCCAGTAGAGGACTAGCGAGTGTCCAAGAGACCCAGTACTTC.

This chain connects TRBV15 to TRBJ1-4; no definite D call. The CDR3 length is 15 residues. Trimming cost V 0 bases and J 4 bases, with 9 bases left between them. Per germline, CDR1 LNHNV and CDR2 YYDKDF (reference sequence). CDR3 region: CATSRELLSNEKLFF. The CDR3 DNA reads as TGTGCCACCAGCAGAGAATTACTGAGTAATGAAAAACTGTTTTTT.

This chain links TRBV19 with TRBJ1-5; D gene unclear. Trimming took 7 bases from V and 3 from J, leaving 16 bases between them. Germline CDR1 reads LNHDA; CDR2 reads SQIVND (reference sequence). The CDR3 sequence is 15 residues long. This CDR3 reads CASKAARLINQPQHF. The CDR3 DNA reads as TGTGCCAGTAAAGCAGCCCGACTTATCAATCAGCCCCAGCATTTT. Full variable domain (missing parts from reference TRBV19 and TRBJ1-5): DGGITQSPKYLFRKEGQNVTLSCEQNLNHDAMYWYRQDPGQGLRLIYYSQIVNDFQKGDIAEGYSVSREKKESFPLTVTSAQKNPTAFYLCASKAARLINQPQHFGDGTRLSIL.

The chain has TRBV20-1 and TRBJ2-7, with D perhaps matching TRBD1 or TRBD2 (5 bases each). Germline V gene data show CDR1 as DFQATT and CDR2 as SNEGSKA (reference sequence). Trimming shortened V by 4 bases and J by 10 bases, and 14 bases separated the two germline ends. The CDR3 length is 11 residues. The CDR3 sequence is CSANLYGAQYF. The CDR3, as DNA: TGCAGTGCTAATCTTTACGGGGCCCAGTACTTC.

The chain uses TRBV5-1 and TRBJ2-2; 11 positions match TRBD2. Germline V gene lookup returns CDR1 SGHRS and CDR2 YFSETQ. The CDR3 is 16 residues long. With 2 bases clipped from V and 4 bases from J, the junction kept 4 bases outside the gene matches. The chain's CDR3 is CASSFTSGSVTGELFF. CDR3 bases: TGCGCCAGCAGCTTTACTAGCGGGAGTGTCACCGGGGAGCTGTTTTTT. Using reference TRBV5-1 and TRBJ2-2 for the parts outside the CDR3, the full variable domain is KAGVTQTPRYLIKTRGQQVTLSCSPISGHRSVSWYQQTPGQGLQFLFEYFSETQRNKGNFPGRFSGRQFSNSRSEMNVSTLELGDSALYLCASSFTSGSVTGELFFGEGSRLTVL.

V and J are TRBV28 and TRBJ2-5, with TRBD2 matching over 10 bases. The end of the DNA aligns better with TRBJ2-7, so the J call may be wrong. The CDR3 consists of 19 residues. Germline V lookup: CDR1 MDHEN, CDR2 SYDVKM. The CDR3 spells CASSDTVSQGGLAVYEQYF. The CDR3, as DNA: TGTGCCAGCAGCGACACCGTATCCCAGGGAGGACTAGCGGTCTACGAGCAGTACTTC.